The 30 T cell receptor beta chains presented below share a single source sample, sequenced in a study of CD4 T cell repertoires in COVID-19. Only in-frame clones appear in the TCRdb table, and some are missing; sequencing was by immunoSEQ multiplex PCR. The table includes several thousand clones, around four fifths detected once. These memory T cells were uncultured and sequenced directly after ex vivo isolation. The starting material was effector memory CD4+ T cells from blood, obtained before the COVID-19 pandemic. Receptor source: a human donor who had COVID-19.

CDR3 nucleotides: TGTGCCAGCGTCCGCGCTGGTTATGGGGCCAACGTCCTGACTTTC. It specifies CASVRAGYGANVLTF. The V gene is TRBV7-8, the J gene TRBJ2-6; D is unresolved. From germline, CDR1 is SGHVS and CDR2 FQNEAQ. V lost 8 bases, J lost 3 bases, and 14 bases lay in between. The CDR3 is made up of 15 amino acids.

In this sample, this clone turned up once. V gene TRBV7-9 combines with J gene TRBJ2-1, with TRBD2 matching 7 bases. The junction had 11 bases not matched to a gene; V was cut back by 5 bases and J by 7 bases. This CDR3 comprises 15 residues. The germline gives CDR1 SEHNR, CDR2 FQNEAQ (reference sequence). The CDR3 reads CASSPLAEEGNEQFF. In DNA form, the CDR3 reads TGTGCCAGCAGCCCGCTAGCGGAAGAGGGGAATGAGCAGTTCTTC.

The chain combines TRBV5-6 with TRBJ2-3; 8 bases are shared with TRBD1. The V gene end was trimmed by 3 bases and the J gene end by 3 bases; junction bases not matched to a gene: 6. Germline lookup yields CDR1 SGHDT and CDR2 YYEEEE. This CDR3 contains 15 residues. The CDR3 protein is CASSSGTGGTDTQYF. Here the CDR3 DNA reads TGTGCCAGCAGCTCGGGGACAGGAGGGACAGATACGCAGTATTTT.

V and J are TRBV28 and TRBJ1-5, with D possibly being TRBD1 (6 bases). Looked up from germline, CDR1 is MDHEN and CDR2 is SYDVKM. The ends were cut back, 6 bases at V and 4 bases at J, with 10 bases in the middle. The CDR3 loop spans 13 amino acids. In DNA, the CDR3 is TGTGCCAGCAGCCCGGACAGAAATCAGCCCCAGCATTTT. The encoded protein is CASSPDRNQPQHF.

This clone was picked up one time. This chain joins TRBV7-2 and TRBJ1-2; 7 bases are a match to TRBD1. Germline lookup yields CDR1 SGHTA and CDR2 FQGNSA. Losses at the gene ends were 5 bases for V and 8 bases for J; bases not matched to a gene: 2. This CDR3 is 11 amino acids long. The CDR3 sequence: CASSQDRGYTF. The CDR3 nucleotides read TGTGCCAGCAGCCAGGACAGGGGCTACACCTTC.

The chain uses TRBV29-1 and TRBJ2-5; 8 bases are shared with TRBD1. V was clipped by 7 bases and J by 2 bases; unmatched bases: 3. The CDR3 spans 12 residues. Germline V gives CDR1 SQVTM, CDR2 ANQGSEA. The CDR3 DNA follows: TGCAGCGCAGGACAGGGACAAGAGACCCAGTACTTC. Translation gives CSAGQGQETQYF.

The rearrangement joins TRBV4-2 to TRBJ2-7; 8 nucleotides agree with TRBD2. Germline values: CDR1 LGHNA, CDR2 YNFKEQ. The CDR3 runs 16 residues. V lost 4 bases to trimming and J lost 0 bases; unmatched junction nucleotides: 8. CDR3 nucleotides: TGTGCCAGCAGCCCGGAAAGCGGGGGCGACTCCTACGAGCAGTACTTC. Protein: CASSPESGGDSYEQYF.

The V and J genes are TRBV5-1 and TRBJ2-1, with 9 bases lining up with TRBD1. J lost 13 bases, V lost 3 bases, and 5 bases had no gene match. CDR3 size: 12 residues. Per germline, CDR1 SGHRS and CDR2 YFSETQ. The CDR3 loop reads CASSWGQGVQFF. The CDR3 DNA is TGCGCCAGCAGCTGGGGACAGGGAGTCCAGTTCTTC.

The chain uses TRBV11-2 and TRBJ1-2; D is perhaps TRBD1 (5 bases). Trimming removed 4 bases at V and 7 bases at J, with 13 bases between. The CDR3 has 13 residues. CDR1 and CDR2 (germline): SGHAT, FQNNGV. The CDR3 loop reads CASSSGGEGGYTF. The CDR3 region has the DNA TGTGCCAGCAGCTCTGGGGGGGAGGGTGGCTACACCTTC. The whole variable domain, filled in from reference TRBV11-2 and TRBJ1-2, reads EAGVAQSPRYKIIEKRQSVAFWCNPISGHATLYWYQQILGQGPKLLIQFQNNGVVDDSQLPKDRFSAERLKGVDSTLKIQPAKLEDSAVYLCASSSGGEGGYTFGSGTRLTVV.

This clone is categorized as medium-sized (0.01 to 0.1%). V usage is TRBV25-1 and J usage is TRBJ1-3, with 7 bases identical to TRBD1. The CDR3 consists of 14 residues. The trim removed 5 bases at V and 3 bases at J, leaving 4 bases unmatched. Germline values: CDR1 MGHDK, CDR2 SYGVNS. The CDR3 loop is CASSLNRGGNTIYF. CDR3 DNA sequence: TGTGCCAGCAGTTTAAACAGGGGTGGAAACACCATATATTTT. Full variable domain (rest looked up from reference TRBV25-1 and TRBJ1-3): EADIYQTPRYLVIGTGKKITLECSQTMGHDKMYWYQQDPGMELHLIHYSYGVNSTEKGDLSSESTVSRIRTEHFPLTLESARPSHTSQYLCASSLNRGGNTIYFGEGSWLTVV.

The V and J genes are TRBV18 and TRBJ1-1, with D uncertain. Per the germline V gene, CDR1 is KGHSH and CDR2 is LQKENI. The CDR3 is 15 amino acids. Trimming left V 5 bases short and J 2 bases short, with 15 bases between. The CDR3, as DNA: TGTGCCAGCTCAACAAACCCAGGTGGCAACACTGAAGCTTTCTTT. Amino acids: CASSTNPGGNTEAFF.

Comments on this clone: This sample also contains other DNA sequences that code for the same CDR3. Here the CDR3 reads CASSSGQNTEAFF. The CDR3 bases are TGCGCCAGCAGCTCGGGACAGAACACTGAAGCTTTCTTT. V is TRBV5-1 and J is TRBJ1-1; tentative D call: TRBD1 (6 bases). From germline, CDR1 is SGHRS and CDR2 YFSETQ. CDR3 length: 13 residues. Trimming left V 3 bases short and J 1 base short, with 7 bases between.

This chain connects TRBV6-1 to TRBJ2-3, with TRBD2 identical over 10 bases. Germline V gene data show CDR1 as MNHNS and CDR2 as SASEGT. The CDR3 runs 15 residues. Trimming at V came to 6 bases and at J to 0 bases, leaving 3 bases not matched to a gene. Written as DNA, the CDR3 is TGTGCCAGCAGAACGACTAGCGGGAGCACAGATACGCAGTATTTT. Translated, it gives CASRTTSGSTDTQYF.

The J gene is TRBJ2-1, the V gene TRBV1; TRBD2 reflects the table's D call only, with no check against the DNA. TRBV1 is a documented pseudogene. The CDR3 is 16 amino acids. In DNA form, the CDR3 reads TGCACCAGCAGCCAAGATCGCCTAGCGGCCTACAATGAGCAGTTCTTC. This gives the protein CTSSQDRLAAYNEQFF.

This clone has only a few counts. The chain is built from TRBV15 and TRBJ1-1; D unresolved. Germline-derived CDR1 and CDR2 are LNHNV and YYDKDF (reference sequence). Trimming removed 1 base from V and 4 bases from J, with 7 bases in between. The CDR3 loop spans 13 amino acids. CDR3 region: CATSRGWSTEAFF. DNA of the CDR3: TGTGCCACCAGCAGAGGATGGAGCACTGAAGCTTTCTTT.

The rearrangement uses TRBV5-8 and TRBJ1-1; no definite D call. The CDR3 is 16 amino acids. The ends were cut back, 2 bases at V and 5 bases at J, with 19 bases in the middle. CDR1 is SGHTS, CDR2 YDEGEE, per germline. The CDR3 nucleotides read TGTGCCAGCAGCTTCATGTACGCCGCTCGGGGTACTGAAGCTTTCTTT. It yields the protein CASSFMYAARGTEAFF.

The chain couples TRBV4-2 to TRBJ2-1; 9 bases align to TRBD2. V shed 1 base and J 7 bases; nucleotides not matched to a gene: 5. Germline V CDR1 and CDR2: LGHNA, YNFKEQ. CDR3 length: 15 residues. The CDR3 DNA is TGTGCCAGCAGCCAAGGCGGGGCGGGAGGGAATGAGCAGTTCTTC. Its translation: CASSQGGAGGNEQFF.

J is TRBJ1-1 and V is TRBV28; 8 positions match TRBD1. Germline trimming cut 11 bases from V and 4 bases from J; bases unmatched to any gene: 6. CDR3 length: 12 amino acids. Germline CDR1 is MDHEN and CDR2 is SYDVKM. CDR3 nucleotide sequence: TGTGCCCTGGGCACAGGGGGCACTGAAGCTTTCTTT. The encoded protein is CALGTGGTEAFF.

This chain joins TRBV9 and TRBJ1-2; the D gene is possibly TRBD1 (5 bases). Looked up from germline, CDR1 is SGDLS and CDR2 is YYNGEE. V lost 0 bases and J lost 5, with 17 bases in between. The CDR3 consists of 16 residues. The CDR3 loop reads CASSVDPSGLGYGYTF. The CDR3 DNA sequence: TGTGCCAGCAGCGTAGACCCATCAGGGCTCGGGTATGGCTACACCTTC.

The rearrangement joins TRBV6-1 to TRBJ1-5, with unresolved D. V lost 2 bases and J lost 3, with 11 bases in between. Germline CDR1 reads MNHNS; CDR2 reads SASEGT. The CDR3 totals 15 residues. The CDR3 spells CASSENGVSNQPQHF. CDR3 bases: TGTGCCAGCAGTGAAAACGGGGTTTCCAATCAGCCCCAGCATTTT.

The genes are TRBV19 and TRBJ1-3; 7 nucleotides match TRBD1. The CDR3 has 15 residues. Germline CDR1 and CDR2: LNHDA and SQIVND (reference sequence). V lost 4 bases and J lost 0; bases outside the gene matches: 3. CDR3: CASSTTGDSGNTIYF. CDR3 sequence (DNA): TGTGCCAGTAGTACAACAGGGGACTCTGGAAACACCATATATTTT.

The rearrangement joins TRBV5-4 to TRBJ2-7; 8 bases map to TRBD2. With 1 base clipped from V and 4 bases from J, the junction kept 10 bases outside the gene matches. The V gene's germline CDR1 is SGHNT and CDR2 YYREEE (reference sequence). The CDR3 extends over 16 amino acids. DNA for the CDR3: TGTGCCAGCAGCTTGCGAACGAGCGGGAGAGAGTACGAGCAGTACTTC. It translates to CASSLRTSGREYEQYF.

This clone came up once. The gene calls are TRBV28 and TRBJ2-3; 8 bases map to TRBD1. The CDR3 contains 16 residues. With 3 bases clipped from V and 5 bases from J, the junction kept 10 bases outside the gene matches. Germline assignment: CDR1 MDHEN and CDR2 SYDVKM. This chain's CDR3 is CASSFGGTGALDTQYF. For the CDR3, the DNA is TGTGCCAGCAGTTTTGGCGGGACAGGAGCGTTAGATACGCAGTATTTT.

The chain joins TRBV6-1 to TRBJ2-3, with 8 bases aligning to TRBD1. The ends lost 1 base at V and 5 bases at J; junction bases unmatched: 8. The CDR3 runs 16 residues. The germline CDR1 and CDR2 sequences are MNHNS and SASEGT. Written as DNA, the CDR3 is TGTGCCAGCAGTGAAGGCCCCGGCAGGGGGCAAGATACGCAGTATTTT. This gives the protein CASSEGPGRGQDTQYF.

This clone was seen only once. The V gene is TRBV13, the J gene TRBJ1-1; D perhaps matches TRBD1 (6 bases). The ends were cut back, 3 bases at V and 5 bases at J, with 16 bases in the middle. Germline loops: CDR1 PRHDT, CDR2 FYEKMQ (reference sequence). This CDR3 contains 15 residues. As DNA, the CDR3 is TGTGCCAGCAGCTTCTCCCCAGGGGCTGGGACTGAAGCTTTCTTT. Its translation: CASSFSPGAGTEAFF.

The rearrangement uses TRBV6-5 and TRBJ1-1; a weak D match, TRBD1 (6 bases). Trimming took off 5 bases at V and 3 bases at J, with 13 bases between the two ends. In germline, CDR1 is MNHEY, CDR2 SVGAGI. The CDR3 runs to 14 residues. CDR3 coding DNA: TGTGCCAGCAGTCAAAGACAGGTGGACACTGAAGCTTTCTTT. As protein: CASSQRQVDTEAFF.

The J gene is TRBJ1-5, the V gene TRBV2; no firm D call. Germline V lookup: CDR1 SNHLY, CDR2 FYNNEI. V was pared by 5 bases and J by 4 bases, with 9 bases between. The CDR3 covers 13 residues. The CDR3 is CASSPRGNQPQHF. Here the CDR3 DNA reads TGTGCCAGCAGTCCCCGAGGGAATCAGCCCCAGCATTTT.

The chain has TRBV11-2 and TRBJ1-2, with TRBD1 as a possible D gene (5 bases). CDR1 and CDR2 (germline): SGHAT, FQNNGV. CDR3 size: 17 residues. V lost 0 bases and J 8 bases, leaving 22 bases between the germline ends. The chain's CDR3 is CASSLELVDGQLKGYTF. The CDR3, as DNA: TGTGCCAGCAGCTTAGAACTTGTTGACGGACAACTTAAGGGCTACACCTTC.

The V call is TRBV27, the J call TRBJ1-1, with 8 nucleotides matching TRBD1. V trimming: 2 bases; J trimming: 7 bases; junction bases outside the gene matches: 3. The CDR3 has 13 amino acids. Germline V lookup: CDR1 MNHEY, CDR2 SMNVEV (reference sequence). The CDR3 protein is CASSLQGANEAFF. The CDR3 nucleotides read TGTGCCAGCAGTTTACAGGGGGCGAATGAAGCTTTCTTT.

The J gene is TRBJ2-1, the V gene TRBV7-3, with a possible D match to TRBD2 (6 bases). V lost 5 bases, J lost 4 bases, and 12 bases lay in between. Looked up from germline, CDR1 is SGHTA and CDR2 is FQGTGA. The CDR3 has 14 amino acids. CDR3 amino acids: CASSRGYGYNEQFF. As DNA, the CDR3 is TGTGCCAGCAGCCGGGGGTACGGGTACAATGAGCAGTTCTTC.